The 30 T cell receptor beta chains listed next were all sequenced from one sample in a study of CD8+CD57+ T cells in acquired aplastic anemia. The template used for profiling TCR beta VDJ and CDR3 was genomic DNA. TCRdb reprocessed the reads with MiXCR, giving one entry per CDR3 protein. The table lists hundreds of thousands of distinct CDR3 sequences, 55% to 75% of them singletons, with less than 4% in the top ten. Input material: sorted CD4+, CD8+, or CD8+CD57+ T cells (not recorded which) from PBMCs. These receptors came from a human donor in good health, serving as a control.

The sample holds one count of this clonotype. The final CDR3 position lacks the conserved phenylalanine or tryptophan, pointing to a likely read error. It is unclear where the CDR3 begins or ends on the DNA, so no DNA is shown, and the CDR3 is as TCRdb lists it. The V call is TRBV7-2, the J call TRBJ1-2. CDR1 SGHTA and CDR2 FQGNSA come from the germline V gene. The CDR3 length is 13 residues, termini included. The CDR3 reads CASSAGGAIAYPL.

V gene TRBV20-1 combines with J gene TRBJ1-1; D gene unclear. V was cut by 1 base and J by 14 bases, with 17 bases left in between. This CDR3 spans 12 amino acids. From germline, CDR1 is DFQATT and CDR2 SNEGSKA (reference sequence). DNA for the CDR3: TGCAGTGCTAGAGCCGGCCATACTGAGACCTTCTTT. As protein: CSARAGHTETFF.

The chain has TRBV5-1 and TRBJ1-4; TRBD1 might be the D (5 bases). The V and J ends lost 2 bases and 7 bases respectively, with 18 bases between them. The CDR3 is made up of 16 amino acids. From germline, CDR1 is SGHRS and CDR2 YFSETQ. The CDR3 loop reads CASSFSEHIGGEKLFF. DNA for the CDR3: TGCGCCAGCAGCTTCTCCGAACACATTGGGGGTGAAAAACTGTTTTTT.

This clonotype was found many times. The CDR3 is CASSLVWGGGTDTQYF. CDR3 in DNA: TGTGCCAGCAGCTTAGTTTGGGGGGGAGGCACAGATACGCAGTATTTT. This chain uses TRBV7-2 with TRBJ2-3; TRBD2 agrees at 7 bases. The CDR3 covers 16 residues. CDR1 SGHTA and CDR2 FQGNSA come from the germline V gene. The junction had 5 bases not matched to a gene; V was cut back by 1 base and J by 1 base.

This chain joins TRBV19 and TRBJ1-6; 12 nucleotides line up with TRBD1. Per germline, CDR1 LNHDA and CDR2 SQIVND (reference sequence). J gave up 15 bases and V 5 bases, and 5 bases lay outside the gene matches. The CDR3 is 13 residues long. In DNA, the CDR3 is TGTGCCAGTAGTTCGGGACAGGGGGCGCACCTCCACTTT. Protein: CASSSGQGAHLHF. The full variable domain, rest sourced from reference TRBV19 and TRBJ1-6, is DGGITQSPKYLFRKEGQNVTLSCEQNLNHDAMYWYRQDPGQGLRLIYYSQIVNDFQKGDIAEGYSVSREKKESFPLTVTSAQKNPTAFYLCASSSGQGAHLHFGNGTRLTVT.

The J gene is TRBJ1-2, the V gene TRBV11-2; no clear D. V was shortened by 3 bases and J by 3 bases, with 11 bases between the two germline ends. The germline V gene encodes CDR1 SGHAT and CDR2 FQNNGV. This CDR3 region has 14 residues. The CDR3 DNA reads as TGTGCCAGCAGCTTTGCGGGGAGGGACTATGGCTACACCTTC. Translated: CASSFAGRDYGYTF.

The chain recombines TRBV7-9 with TRBJ1-6; 7 nucleotides align to TRBD1. Germline V CDR1 and CDR2: SEHNR, FQNEAQ (reference sequence). The CDR3 totals 15 residues. Losses at the gene ends were 4 bases for V and 14 bases for J; bases not matched to a gene: 14. The CDR3 loop is CASSWTGGRNSSLHF. CDR3 in DNA: TGTGCCAGCAGCTGGACAGGTGGCCGTAATTCTTCCCTCCACTTT.

Only a few counts were recorded for this clonotype. This chain links TRBV20-1 with TRBJ1-2; TRBD1 aligns across 9 bases. Germline V gives CDR1 DFQATT, CDR2 SNEGSKA (reference sequence). The length of the CDR3 is 11 residues. The J segment lost 8 bases and the V segment lost 3 bases, leaving 1 base of the junction unmatched. The CDR3 protein is CSARTGGGYTF. The CDR3 DNA sequence: TGCAGTGCTAGGACAGGGGGAGGCTACACCTTC.

The sample holds one count of this clonotype. Germline is not matched at one junction end, which may reflect a read error. The chain links TRBV2 to TRBJ2-1; D is ambiguous. This CDR3 contains 14 residues. Germline V gene data show CDR1 as SNHLY and CDR2 as FYNNEI. The CDR3 coding sequence is TGCGCCAGCAGCCCGACACTTTCCTACAATGAGCAGTATTTC. Residues: CASSPTLSYNEQYF.

This clonotype was found many times. The chain has TRBV19 and TRBJ2-3; 14 bases fit TRBD2. Germline V gene lookup returns CDR1 LNHDA and CDR2 SQIVND (reference sequence). The J segment lost 9 bases and the V segment lost 5 bases, leaving 10 bases of the junction unmatched. This CDR3 has 16 residues. The CDR3 loop is CASSSPKTSGGATQYF. In nucleotides, the CDR3 is TGTGCCAGTAGTTCACCTAAGACTAGCGGGGGGGCAACGCAGTATTTT.

The chain joins TRBV12-5 to TRBJ2-5; 7 bases are shared with TRBD2. The ends lost 2 bases at V and 4 bases at J; junction bases unmatched: 1. CDR1 and CDR2 from the germline V gene are LGHNT and FRNRAP. The CDR3 loop spans 13 amino acids. The CDR3: CASGLWGGETQYF. The CDR3 bases are TGTGCTAGTGGTTTGTGGGGGGGAGAGACCCAGTACTTC.

The chain recombines TRBV7-3 with TRBJ2-1; 11 nucleotides match TRBD2. Germline V lookup: CDR1 SGHTA, CDR2 FQGTGA. This CDR3 region has 16 residues. V trimming: 3 bases; J trimming: 4 bases; junction bases outside the gene matches: 5. CDR3 sequence reads: CASSFTSGGKYNEQFF. In DNA form, the CDR3 reads TGTGCCAGCAGCTTCACTAGCGGGGGAAAGTACAATGAGCAGTTCTTC.

This clonotype was observed many times. At one end the junction does not follow the germline gene, possibly because of a read error. This chain connects TRBV12-3 or TRBV12-4 to TRBJ2-5; 11 bases agree with TRBD2. This CDR3 has 12 residues. CDR3: CASSLGGLAEHF. CDR3 nucleotides: TGTGCCAGCAGTCTCGGGGGACTAGCGGAACACTTC.

This clonotype was observed at least ten times. This chain uses TRBV6-5 with TRBJ1-6, with D unresolved. V shed 2 bases and J shed 6 bases, with 2 bases lying between them. Germline CDR1 MNHEY, CDR2 SVGAGI. The CDR3 length is 12 residues. CDR3 sequence: CASSYVNSPLHF. The CDR3 nucleotides are TGTGCCAGCAGTTACGTTAATTCACCCCTCCACTTT.

The chain recombines TRBV6-1 with TRBJ2-7; 8 nucleotides match TRBD1. The CDR3 contains 14 residues. Trimming cost V 6 bases and J 3 bases; bases outside gene matches: 7. CDR1 and CDR2 from the germline V gene are MNHNS and SASEGT. CDR3 loop: CASSQDRARYEQYF. DNA of the CDR3: TGTGCCAGCAGCCAGGACAGGGCTCGCTACGAGCAGTACTTC.

The CDR3 DNA reads TGCGCCAGCAGCTCAGACCTGAGAGAAGATACGCAGTATTTT. Translating it yields CASSSDLREDTQYF. The chain couples TRBV5-1 to TRBJ2-3; no definite D call. The V gene lost 3 bases and the J gene lost 5 bases, with 13 bases spanning the gap. This CDR3 comprises 14 residues. Germline lookup yields CDR1 SGHRS and CDR2 YFSETQ.

About this clonotype: A read error may be the cause here, since a much bigger clone is one base away. This chain uses TRBV14 with TRBJ2-7; 9 bases map to TRBD2. Germline-derived CDR1 and CDR2 are SGHDN and FVKESK. J was trimmed by 7 bases and V by 4 bases; bases with no gene match: 8. The CDR3 totals 14 residues. CDR3 nucleotides: TGTGCCAGCAGCCCTAGCGGGGTTTACAATGAGCAGTACTTC. This codes for CASSPSGVYNEQYF.

At least ten counts were recorded for this clonotype. The V gene is TRBV2, the J gene TRBJ2-3; a weak D match, TRBD1 (6 bases). V shed 0 bases and J shed 0 bases, with 7 bases lying between them. This CDR3 comprises 15 residues. Germline V gene lookup returns CDR1 SNHLY and CDR2 FYNNEI. Here the CDR3 DNA reads TGTGCCAGCAGTGAAGCCGACAGGAGCACAGATACGCAGTATTTT. It codes for CASSEADRSTDTQYF.

The table lists this clonotype with a few counts. A much larger clone lies a single base off, so this may be a read error. The chain couples TRBV7-2 to TRBJ1-2; D is undetermined. The CDR3 spans 13 residues. V lost 3 bases to trimming and J lost 4 bases, with 9 bases between them. In germline, CDR1 is SGHTA, CDR2 FQGNSA. The CDR3 DNA sequence: TGTGCCAGCAGCTTTGGGGTGCCCTATGGCTACACCTTC. It codes for CASSFGVPYGYTF.

The V gene is TRBV5-6, the J gene TRBJ2-3, with 7 bases lining up with TRBD2. Germline values: CDR1 SGHDT, CDR2 YYEEEE. V shed 2 bases, J shed 7 bases, and the junction held 10 bases outside the gene matches. This CDR3 comprises 15 residues. The CDR3 loop reads CASSFGWGGDYTQYF. CDR3 bases: TGTGCCAGCAGCTTTGGATGGGGGGGGGATTATACGCAGTATTTT.

The chain is built from TRBV5-1 and TRBJ2-7; TRBD1 matches at 11 bases. The CDR3 sequence is 14 residues long. J lost 5 bases, V lost 4 bases, and 5 bases had no gene match. Germline V gene lookup returns CDR1 SGHRS and CDR2 YFSETQ. This CDR3 is CASSPDRGHHEQYF. The CDR3 coding sequence is TGCGCCAGCAGCCCGGACAGGGGGCACCACGAGCAGTACTTC.

This clonotype was found a few times. The chain's CDR3 is CATSRENRGHGYTF. DNA of the CDR3: TGTGCCACCAGCAGAGAGAACAGGGGGCATGGCTACACCTTC. The chain joins TRBV15 to TRBJ1-2; 9 bases fit TRBD1. This CDR3 region has 14 residues. In germline, CDR1 is LNHNV, CDR2 YYDKDF (reference sequence). The J segment lost 6 bases and the V segment lost 0 bases, leaving 2 bases of the junction unmatched.

The chain uses TRBV20-1 and TRBJ2-7; D is perhaps TRBD1 (6 bases). CDR1 DFQATT and CDR2 SNEGSKA come from the germline V gene (reference sequence). Trimming cost V 0 bases and J 8 bases, with 14 bases left between them. The CDR3 runs 13 residues. This CDR3 is CSARDRGQNQQYF. The CDR3 nucleotides read TGCAGTGCTAGAGACCGCGGACAGAATCAGCAGTACTTC.

The V gene is TRBV2, the J gene TRBJ1-2, with a tentative D call TRBD1 (6 bases). Between the trimmed V and J ends, which lost 9 bases and 6 bases, there was a span of 17 bases. The CDR3 covers 13 residues. CDR1 is SNHLY, CDR2 FYNNEI, per germline. CDR3: CASGTDRDNGYTF. CDR3 nucleotides: TGTGCCAGTGGGACGGACAGAGACAATGGCTACACCTTC.

For this clonotype: The conserved final phenylalanine or tryptophan is absent from the CDR3, which likely points to a read error. V gene TRBV2 combines with J gene TRBJ1-1; D uncertain. This CDR3 has 15 amino acids. Per germline, CDR1 SNHLY and CDR2 FYNNEI. The CDR3 sequence: CASSHSGGLDTEAFL. The CDR3 nucleotides are TGCGCCAGCAGCCACTCCGGAGGGTTGGATACTGAAGCTTTCCTC.

This chain connects TRBV5-1 to TRBJ1-2; possible D gene TRBD1, 5 bases. The CDR3 contains 15 residues. The germline V gene encodes CDR1 SGHRS and CDR2 YFSETQ. The germline V and J ends were trimmed by 0 bases and 8 bases, with 17 bases remaining between them. The CDR3 DNA is TGCGCCAGCAGCTTGGGGAGGGTGGCAGGGCGAGGCTACACCTTC. Translation: CASSLGRVAGRGYTF.

This clonotype was counted a few times. A read error may explain this, as a much larger clone is one base away. This CDR3 fails to terminate in the conserved phenylalanine or tryptophan, so it likely reflects a read error. The rearrangement links TRBV6-6 to TRBJ2-1; 14 bases agree with TRBD2. Germline-derived CDR1 and CDR2 are MNHNY and SVGAGI (reference sequence). The CDR3 extends over 14 amino acids. V trimming: 7 bases; J trimming: 10 bases; junction bases outside the gene matches: 6. The CDR3 DNA reads TGTGCCAGCATCCCGACTAGCGGGGGGGCCGAGCAGTTCCTC. Its protein is CASIPTSGGAEQFL.

This clonotype was picked up one time. V is TRBV10-3 and J is TRBJ2-3, with TRBD1 identical over 8 bases. Losses at the gene ends were 9 bases for V and 2 bases for J; bases not matched to a gene: 4. The CDR3 sequence is 13 residues long. Germline V gives CDR1 ENHRY, CDR2 SYGVKD. For the CDR3, the DNA is TGTGCCATGACAGGGGCCAACACAGATACGCAGTATTTT. Protein: CAMTGANTDTQYF.

The gene calls are TRBV7-8 and TRBJ2-7; D possibly corresponds to TRBD2 (5 bases). V lost 5 bases to trimming and J lost 12 bases, with 20 bases between them. The CDR3 is made up of 13 amino acids. The germline V gene encodes CDR1 SGHVS and CDR2 FQNEAQ. CDR3 sequence: CASSQDRGLGRYF. The CDR3 DNA reads TGTGCCAGCAGCCAAGATCGGGGATTAGGGAGGTACTTC.

The rearrangement links TRBV7-8 to TRBJ2-7, with 8 bases aligning to TRBD1. After removal of 0 bases from V and 6 bases from J, the junction contained 1 base not matched to a gene. The germline gives CDR1 SGHVS, CDR2 FQNEAQ. The CDR3 is 13 residues long. CDR3 bases: TGTGCCAGCAGCTTAGCTGGACAGGGCGAGCAGTACGTC. Its translation is CASSLAGQGEQYV.